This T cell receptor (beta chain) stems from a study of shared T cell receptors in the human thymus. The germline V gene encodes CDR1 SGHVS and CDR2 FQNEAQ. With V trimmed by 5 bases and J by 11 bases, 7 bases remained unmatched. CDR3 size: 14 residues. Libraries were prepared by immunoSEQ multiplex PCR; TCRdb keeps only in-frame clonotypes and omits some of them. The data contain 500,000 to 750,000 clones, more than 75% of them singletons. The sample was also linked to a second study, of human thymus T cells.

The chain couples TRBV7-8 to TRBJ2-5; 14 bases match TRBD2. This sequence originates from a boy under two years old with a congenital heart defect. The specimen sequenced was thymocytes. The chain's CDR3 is CASSPGLAGVEQYF. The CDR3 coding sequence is TGTGCCAGCAGCCCGGGACTAGCGGGAGTTGAGCAGTACTTC.